The 4 T cell receptor beta chains reported below all come from one sample, sequenced in a study of OX40 agonist ivuxolimab in advanced cancers. TCRdb's table, derived via immunoSEQ multiplex PCR, lists solely in-frame clones and lacks some. Among around 51,000 clones listed, about 80% were seen once. Source: CD4+ or CD8+ T cells sorted from blood, taken in a trial of the OX40 agonist ivuxolimab. The source of these receptors is an adult with an advanced solid tumor such as melanoma, head and neck, liver or kidney cancer.

The chain carries TRBV29-1 and TRBJ1-2; 7 bases are shared with TRBD1. J gave up 10 bases and V 4 bases, and 18 bases lay outside the gene matches. The germline V gene encodes CDR1 SQVTM and CDR2 ANQGSEA. This CDR3 comprises 15 residues. CDR3 amino acids: CSVATRLSIQGSYTF. The CDR3, as DNA: TGCAGCGTTGCAACCCGATTATCGATACAGGGGTCCTACACCTTC.

The chain is built from TRBV11-3 and TRBJ2-1, with 10 bases lining up with TRBD2. V lost 3 bases, J lost 7 bases, and 12 bases stayed unmatched. The CDR3 runs 17 residues. Germline values: CDR1 SGHNT, CDR2 YENEEA. In DNA form, the CDR3 reads TGTGCCAGCAGCTTTATCCTAGCGGGAGAGGGTTTGAATGAGCAGTTCTTC. Protein product: CASSFILAGEGLNEQFF.

The chain carries TRBV12-5 and TRBJ2-2; 11 bases are shared with TRBD2. The trim removed 0 bases at V and 2 bases at J, leaving 5 bases unmatched. This CDR3 is built from 18 residues. Germline CDR1 reads LGHNT; CDR2 reads FRNRAP. CDR3 coding DNA: TGTGCTAGTGGTTTGGTACCGCTAGCGGGAGGCAACACCGGGGAGCTGTTTTTT. Translated, it gives CASGLVPLAGGNTGELFF.

The chain is built from TRBV7-9 and TRBJ2-7, with 10 positions matching TRBD1. Germline V gene lookup returns CDR1 SEHNR and CDR2 FQNEAQ (reference sequence). The CDR3 runs to 15 residues. The trim removed 5 bases at V and 0 bases at J, leaving 4 bases unmatched. CDR3 sequence reads: CASSPGQGISYEQYF. The CDR3 DNA reads as TGTGCCAGCAGCCCGGGACAGGGGATCTCCTACGAGCAGTACTTC.